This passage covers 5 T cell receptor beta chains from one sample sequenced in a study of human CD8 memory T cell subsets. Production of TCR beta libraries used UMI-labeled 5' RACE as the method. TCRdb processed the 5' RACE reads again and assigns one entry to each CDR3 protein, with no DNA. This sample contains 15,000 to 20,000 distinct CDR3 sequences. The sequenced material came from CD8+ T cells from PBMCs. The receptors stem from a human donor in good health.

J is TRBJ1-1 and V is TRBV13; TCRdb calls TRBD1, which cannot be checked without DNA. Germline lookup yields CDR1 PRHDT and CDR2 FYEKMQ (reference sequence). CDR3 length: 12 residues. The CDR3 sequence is CASSFSRLEAFF.

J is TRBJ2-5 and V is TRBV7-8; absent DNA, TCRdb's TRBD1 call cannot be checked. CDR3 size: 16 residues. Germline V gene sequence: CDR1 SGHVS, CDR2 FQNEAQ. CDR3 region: CASSLRGGARQETQYF.

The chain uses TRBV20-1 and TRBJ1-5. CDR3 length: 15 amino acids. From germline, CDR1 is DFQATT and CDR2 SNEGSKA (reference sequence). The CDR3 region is CSAPKPGGGNQPQHF.

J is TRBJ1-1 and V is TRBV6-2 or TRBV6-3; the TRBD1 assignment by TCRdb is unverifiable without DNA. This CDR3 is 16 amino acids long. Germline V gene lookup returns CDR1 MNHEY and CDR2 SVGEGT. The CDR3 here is CASKYDRLFMNTEAFF.

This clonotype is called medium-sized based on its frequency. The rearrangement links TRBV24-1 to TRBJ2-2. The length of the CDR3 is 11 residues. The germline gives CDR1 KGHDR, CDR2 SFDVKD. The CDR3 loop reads CATMLGGELFF.